This T cell receptor (beta chain) was documented in a study of T cell responses to AZD1222 COVID-19 vaccine. Study background: Analysis merged second doses at about 4 or about 12 weeks.

Libraries were prepared by immunoSEQ multiplex PCR; TCRdb keeps only in-frame clonotypes and omits some of them. In the table there are roughly 150,000 clones, around 90% of which are singletons. Germline CDR1 is MRHNA and CDR2 is SNTAGT. The CDR3 totals 16 residues. Trimming shortened V by 3 bases and J by 4 bases, and 13 bases separated the two germline ends. The gene calls are TRBV6-4 and TRBJ2-6; D is possibly TRBD1 or TRBD2 (5 bases each). This material consisted of peripheral blood, taken on day 0 of AZD1222 vaccination. This receptor was taken from an adult in good health. CDR3 in amino acids: CASSEGAGDGANVLTF. The CDR3 DNA reads as TGTGCCAGCAGTGAAGGTGCTGGGGACGGGGCCAACGTCCTGACTTTC.